One and the same sample provided the 20 T cell receptor beta chains below, sequenced in a study of blood T cell repertoires in COVID-19. Clones were sequenced by immunoSEQ multiplex PCR, and TCRdb holds only the in-frame ones, with some missing. The repertoire consists of roughly 120,000 clones, with around four fifths occurring once and the leading ten covering approximately 8.1%. Sequencing was done on a sample of peripheral blood. The receptors come from a woman between 35 and 50 years old with acute or convalescent COVID-19.

The V gene is TRBV7-2, the J gene TRBJ2-3, with D unclear. The CDR3 runs to 13 residues. Trimming left V 4 bases short and J 2 bases short, with 7 bases between. The germline V gene has CDR1 SGHTA and CDR2 FQGNSA. The CDR3 nucleotides read TGTGCCAGCAGCTCTCAGTACACAGATACGCAGTATTTT. It specifies CASSSQYTDTQYF.

The rearrangement joins TRBV19 to TRBJ1-6; no reliable D call. This CDR3 has 14 amino acids. The germline CDR1 and CDR2 sequences are LNHDA and SQIVND (reference sequence). V was shortened by 6 bases and J by 0 bases, with 6 bases between the two germline ends. In nucleotides, the CDR3 is TGTGCCAGTAGGCACAGCTCCTATAATTCACCCCTCCACTTT. It specifies CASRHSSYNSPLHF.

The J gene is TRBJ2-3, the V gene TRBV11-1; 9 bases are shared with TRBD2. This CDR3 is built from 16 residues. V shed 1 base, J shed 4 bases, and the junction held 6 bases outside the gene matches. From germline, CDR1 is SGHAT and CDR2 FQDESV (reference sequence). The CDR3 is CASSLGPGGGADTQYF. For the CDR3, the DNA is TGTGCCAGCAGCTTAGGGCCTGGCGGGGGGGCAGATACGCAGTATTTT.

The chain uses TRBV5-4 and TRBJ1-1; D may be TRBD1 (6 bases). The CDR3 consists of 15 residues. V was trimmed by 0 bases and J by 4 bases, leaving 13 bases between them. Germline V gene sequence: CDR1 SGHNT, CDR2 YYREEE (reference sequence). The CDR3, as DNA: TGTGCCAGCAGCTTGGCCGAGGGAGGGGGCACTGAAGCTTTCTTT. Encoded protein: CASSLAEGGGTEAFF.

V gene TRBV27 combines with J gene TRBJ1-2; D might be TRBD1 (6 bases). The CDR3 contains 14 residues. Per germline, CDR1 MNHEY and CDR2 SMNVEV (reference sequence). V was pared by 8 bases and J by 6 bases, with 19 bases between. CDR3 in amino acids: CASGGRTETDGYTF. The DNA for the CDR3 is TGTGCCAGCGGGGGCCGGACAGAAACCGATGGCTACACCTTC.

This clone showed up just a few times. The chain recombines TRBV30 with TRBJ2-6, with D possibly matching TRBD2 (5 bases). Germline V gene sequence: CDR1 GTSNPN, CDR2 SVGIG (reference sequence). The CDR3 is made up of 15 amino acids. The germline V and J ends were trimmed by 3 bases and 2 bases, with 11 bases remaining between them. CDR3 DNA sequence: TGTGCCTGGAGCTATCGGAGGACTGGGGCCAACGTCCTGACTTTC. This sequence encodes CAWSYRRTGANVLTF. The full variable domain, its missing parts supplied by reference TRBV30 and TRBJ2-6, is SQTIHQWPATLVQPVGSPLSLECTVEGTSNPNLYWYRQAAGRGLQLLFYSVGIGQISSEVPQNLSASRPQDRQFILSSKKLLLSDSGFYLCAWSYRRTGANVLTFGAGSRLTVL.

V is TRBV19 and J is TRBJ1-5, with D perhaps TRBD1 (6 bases). Germline V gene sequence: CDR1 LNHDA, CDR2 SQIVND (reference sequence). Trimming stripped 1 base from V and 8 bases from J, with 21 bases between. This CDR3 comprises 17 residues. CDR3 residues: CASSIGFQGRAGEPQHF. Here the CDR3 DNA reads TGTGCCAGTAGTATAGGGTTTCAGGGGAGAGCTGGGGAGCCCCAGCATTTT. The full variable domain, in which reference TRBV19 and TRBJ1-5 provide the parts outside the CDR3, is DGGITQSPKYLFRKEGQNVTLSCEQNLNHDAMYWYRQDPGQGLRLIYYSQIVNDFQKGDIAEGYSVSREKKESFPLTVTSAQKNPTAFYLCASSIGFQGRAGEPQHFGDGTRLSIL.

The CDR3 spells CAWKKGRGTTYGYTF. CDR3 nucleotides: TGTGCCTGGAAAAAAGGAAGGGGGACCACTTATGGCTACACCTTC. The chain combines TRBV30 with TRBJ1-2; possible D gene TRBD1, 6 bases. Looked up from germline, CDR1 is GTSNPN and CDR2 is SVGIG (reference sequence). The CDR3 sequence is 15 residues long. Between the trimmed V and J ends, which lost 4 bases and 5 bases, there was a span of 20 bases.

The chain couples TRBV11-2 to TRBJ1-5, with 7 bases matching TRBD1. The V gene's germline CDR1 is SGHAT and CDR2 FQNNGV. There are 14 residues in the CDR3. V trimming: 3 bases; J trimming: 7 bases; junction bases outside the gene matches: 6. CDR3 in DNA: TGTGCCAGCAGCTTTACAGGGGACGGGCAGCCCCAGCATTTT. Its translation is CASSFTGDGQPQHF.

The V and J genes are TRBV2 and TRBJ1-5; D is unresolved. The CDR3 is made up of 16 amino acids. V lost 10 bases, J lost 0 bases, and 19 bases lay in between. Germline values: CDR1 SNHLY, CDR2 FYNNEI. CDR3 nucleotides: TGTGCCACCACAGCAACAGCCAGTTATAGCAATCAGCCCCAGCATTTT. It codes for CATTATASYSNQPQHF.

The chain carries TRBV29-1 and TRBJ2-5; D not resolved. The V gene lost 1 base and the J gene lost 4 bases, with 10 bases spanning the gap. The CDR3 sequence is 13 residues long. Germline V gene sequence: CDR1 SQVTM, CDR2 ANQGSEA. The CDR3 sequence: CSVEGLLSETQYF. The CDR3 DNA is TGCAGCGTTGAAGGGTTACTCTCAGAGACCCAGTACTTC.

The J gene is TRBJ1-1, the V gene TRBV6-5; TRBD1 might be the D (6 bases). This CDR3 has 14 amino acids. Germline CDR1 MNHEY, CDR2 SVGAGI. V was cut by 7 bases and J by 1 base, with 13 bases left in between. The CDR3 sequence: CASIRDRKNTEAFF. The CDR3 DNA reads as TGTGCCAGCATCCGAGACAGGAAGAACACTGAAGCTTTCTTT.

The chain employs TRBV25-1 and TRBJ2-5, with TRBD1 matching over 8 bases. CDR1 is MGHDK and CDR2 is SYGVNS in the germline V gene. The CDR3 runs to 15 residues. Trimming took 2 bases from V and 5 from J; bases not matched to a gene: 7. The DNA for the CDR3 is TGTGCCAGCAGTGAAGTGGCAGGGGGCAAGGAGACCCAGTACTTC. Its translation: CASSEVAGGKETQYF.

The chain employs TRBV30 and TRBJ1-2, with 11 bases fitting TRBD1. The CDR3 contains 15 residues. Germline loops: CDR1 GTSNPN, CDR2 SVGIG (reference sequence). The trim removed 8 bases at V and 8 bases at J, leaving 16 bases unmatched. This chain's CDR3 is CAVRDRGEGRSGYTF. Written as DNA, the CDR3 is TGTGCCGTCCGGGACAGGGGGGAGGGCAGATCGGGCTACACCTTC.

A single count supports this clone. The chain couples TRBV3-1 (or the pseudogene TRBV3-2) to TRBJ2-3; D gene uncertain. CDR3 length equals 14 residues. The germline CDR1 and CDR2 sequences are LGHDT and YNNKEL (reference sequence). Trimming left V 2 bases short and J 4 bases short, with 10 bases between. DNA of the CDR3: TGTGCCAGCAGCCAACTAGGTTCATCAGATACGCAGTATTTT. Its translation: CASSQLGSSDTQYF.

This chain links TRBV5-1 with TRBJ1-3, with a possible D match to TRBD1 (6 bases). Trimming removed 0 bases from V and 1 base from J, with 8 bases in between. From germline, CDR1 is SGHRS and CDR2 YFSETQ. The CDR3 runs to 15 residues. The CDR3 DNA reads as TGCGCCAGCAGCTTGGCAGGGGAGTCTGGAAACACCATATATTTT. This codes for CASSLAGESGNTIYF. Looking up the rest from reference TRBV5-1 and TRBJ1-3 gives the full variable domain: KAGVTQTPRYLIKTRGQQVTLSCSPISGHRSVSWYQQTPGQGLQFLFEYFSETQRNKGNFPGRFSGRQFSNSRSEMNVSTLELGDSALYLCASSLAGESGNTIYFGEGSWLTVV.

The genes are TRBV27 and TRBJ2-3, with D hard to call. The CDR3 runs to 12 residues. V dropped 4 bases and J dropped 1 base, with 3 bases sitting between them. Germline-derived CDR1 and CDR2 are MNHEY and SMNVEV (reference sequence). The CDR3 nucleotides are TGTGCCAGCAGTTCGGGCACAGATACGCAGTATTTT. Translation: CASSSGTDTQYF.

The V gene is TRBV29-1, the J gene TRBJ2-7; tentatively, D is TRBD2 (5 bases). This CDR3 has 12 residues. Looked up from germline, CDR1 is SQVTM and CDR2 is ANQGSEA. Trimming stripped 6 bases from V and 3 bases from J, with 12 bases between. The CDR3 reads CSVTTTHYEQYF. CDR3 nucleotide sequence: TGCAGCGTGACTACCACCCACTACGAGCAGTACTTC.

The chain is built from TRBV6-1 and TRBJ1-1; D is uncertain. CDR1 and CDR2 (germline): MNHNS, SASEGT. The CDR3 sequence is 16 residues long. The V and J ends lost 1 base and 2 bases respectively, with 14 bases between them. Here the CDR3 reads CASSEGPFGLNTEAFF. In DNA, the CDR3 is TGTGCCAGCAGTGAAGGACCGTTTGGGCTAAACACTGAAGCTTTCTTT.

The J gene is TRBJ2-7, the V gene TRBV6-2 or TRBV6-3, with D tentatively TRBD1 (5 bases). The germline CDR1 and CDR2 sequences are MNHEY and SVGEGT. There are 14 residues in the CDR3. Trimming took 6 bases from V and 4 from J, leaving 16 bases between them. CDR3 loop: CASSPAGYLYEQYF. The DNA of the CDR3 is TGTGCCAGCAGCCCAGCAGGGTATCTTTACGAGCAGTACTTC.